This T cell receptor (beta chain) was found in a study of blood T cell repertoires in COVID-19. Overall study: Samples taken during acute and convalescent COVID-19 were collected in the United States, Italy and Spain.

Those enrolled in Seattle joined during active infection and were followed longitudinally afterward. Trimming stripped 1 base from V and 8 bases from J, with 14 bases between. The CDR3 has 14 residues. CDR1 LNHDA and CDR2 SQIVND come from the germline V gene (reference sequence). Original handling: Counts of nucleated cells, estimated from reference gene primer amplification, were obtained. Assay: immunoSEQ multiplex PCR; the TCRdb copy retains only in-frame clones and omits some. V and J calls and clone size follow that table, whereas D and trimming were derived from the DNA. The data show fewer than 350,000 clones, over 80% seen once.

The sample consisted of peripheral blood. This sequence was found in a man between 25 and 39 years old with COVID-19, enrolled during active disease. The genes are TRBV19 and TRBJ1-2, with D maybe TRBD1 (5 bases). The CDR3 sequence: CASSIGLGLVGYTF. Written as DNA, the CDR3 is TGTGCCAGTAGTATAGGTTTGGGGCTGGTCGGCTACACCTTC.